This T cell receptor beta chain stems from a study of radiation and T cells in renal cell carcinoma. Treatment in this sample: 15 Gy SBRT to primary tumor, nephrectomy 4 weeks later. The method was immunoSEQ multiplex PCR; TCRdb's version includes in-frame clones alone and lacks a portion of them. In the table there are nearly 20,000 clones, 55% to 65% of which are singletons. Germline CDR1 reads SGHAT; CDR2 reads FQNNGV. The trim removed 0 bases at V and 5 bases at J, leaving 6 bases unmatched. The CDR3 totals 16 residues. The sequence came from a woman in her seventies with renal cell carcinoma. The sequenced sample was tumor tissue, obtained from a patient whose treatment included radiotherapy and nephrectomy. V gene TRBV11-2 combines with J gene TRBJ1-2; 10 positions match TRBD1. CDR3 region: CASSLDRGQGVYGYTF. CDR3 in DNA: TGTGCCAGCAGCTTAGATCGAGGACAGGGGGTTTATGGCTACACCTTC.